A single sample is the source of the 16 T cell receptor beta chains below, sequenced in a study of cytomegalovirus exposure and HLA in healthy donors. The PCR used 60 Vbeta and 13 Jbeta primers. Using immunoSEQ multiplex PCR, the repertoire was profiled, and TCRdb retains in-frame clones only, with some absent. The sample gives about 120,000 clones, roughly 75% of which show up once; around 9.9% is in the top ten. The sequenced sample consisted of PBMCs. These TCRs come from a man aged 25 to 40 in good health and CMV-seropositive.

The rearrangement uses TRBV7-2 and TRBJ2-2; the match to TRBD2 covers 9 bases. Germline CDR1 SGHTA, CDR2 FQGNSA. This CDR3 has 17 residues. V lost 4 bases and J lost 1; bases outside the gene matches: 7. CDR3 bases: TGTGCCAGCAGCTACGACTTTAGCGGGAGGAACACCGGGGAGCTGTTTTTT. Translated: CASSYDFSGRNTGELFF.

This sequence joins TRBV27 and TRBJ2-3; D perhaps matches TRBD2 (6 bases). The CDR3 length is 16 residues. The V gene's germline CDR1 is MNHEY and CDR2 SMNVEV (reference sequence). V shed 3 bases and J shed 1 base, with 14 bases lying between them. CDR3: CASSFFGGLGTDTQYF. The CDR3 DNA reads as TGTGCCAGCAGTTTTTTCGGGGGTCTCGGCACAGATACGCAGTATTTT.

The rearrangement joins TRBV27 to TRBJ1-1; D remains unclear. The germline V and J ends were trimmed by 5 bases and 6 bases, with 16 bases remaining between them. This CDR3 has 14 residues. CDR1 is MNHEY, CDR2 SMNVEV, per germline (reference sequence). The CDR3 sequence is CASSNKAELPEAFF. CDR3 nucleotide sequence: TGTGCCAGCAGTAACAAAGCGGAGCTTCCTGAAGCTTTCTTT.

The rearrangement links TRBV30 to TRBJ1-1; 9 positions match TRBD1. The CDR3 sequence is 14 residues long. In germline, CDR1 is GTSNPN, CDR2 SVGIG (reference sequence). V was clipped by 4 bases and J by 1 base; unmatched bases: 4. For the CDR3, the DNA is TGTGCCTGGAACACGGGACAGGGGAACACTGAAGCTTTCTTT. The encoded protein is CAWNTGQGNTEAFF. The whole variable domain, remainder taken from reference TRBV30 and TRBJ1-1, is SQTIHQWPATLVQPVGSPLSLECTVEGTSNPNLYWYRQAAGRGLQLLFYSVGIGQISSEVPQNLSASRPQDRQFILSSKKLLLSDSGFYLCAWNTGQGNTEAFFGQGTRLTVV.

The rearrangement uses TRBV6-8 and TRBJ2-2; 7 bases line up with TRBD1. V was clipped by 6 bases and J by 5 bases; unmatched bases: 12. The CDR3 totals 16 residues. From germline, CDR1 is MNHGY and CDR2 SAAAGT. The CDR3 here is CASRRRCGQATGELFF. The CDR3 coding sequence is TGTGCCAGCAGGAGGAGATGTGGACAGGCTACCGGGGAGCTGTTTTTT.

The chain employs TRBV7-2 and TRBJ1-5, with a weak D call TRBD1 (6 bases). Germline CDR1 is SGHTA and CDR2 is FQGNSA. This CDR3 contains 17 residues. Trimming pared 2 bases from V and 3 bases from J, leaving 17 bases between. This chain's CDR3 is CASSLHRVFYPNQPQHF. The CDR3 nucleotides read TGTGCCAGCAGCTTACACAGGGTTTTTTACCCCAATCAGCCCCAGCATTTT. Looking up the rest from reference TRBV7-2 and TRBJ1-5 gives the full variable domain: GAGVSQSPSNKVTEKGKDVELRCDPISGHTALYWYRQSLGQGLEFLIYFQGNSAPDKSGLPSDRFSAERTGGSVSTLTIQRTQQEDSAVYLCASSLHRVFYPNQPQHFGDGTRLSIL.

The chain recombines TRBV2 with TRBJ2-7, with no clear D. Germline assignment: CDR1 SNHLY and CDR2 FYNNEI. The V and J ends lost 4 bases and 5 bases respectively, with 9 bases between them. This CDR3 comprises 12 residues. CDR3 DNA: TGTGCCAGCAGTGGGAGACTCCACGAGCAGTACTTC. Encoded protein: CASSGRLHEQYF.

The chain joins TRBV4-3 to TRBJ2-2; D may be TRBD2 (5 bases). CDR3 length: 16 residues. Looked up from germline, CDR1 is LGHNA and CDR2 is YSLEER. Trimming took off 1 base at V and 5 bases at J, with 14 bases between the two ends. CDR3 nucleotide sequence: TGCGCCAGCAGCCAAGGGAGCGGAATAGGTACCGGGGAGCTGTTTTTT. Translation gives CASSQGSGIGTGELFF.

The chain carries TRBV11-3 and TRBJ2-1; the D is unclear. The germline V and J ends were trimmed by 3 bases and 3 bases, with 15 bases remaining between them. Germline CDR1 and CDR2: SGHNT and YENEEA. The CDR3 spans 16 residues. CDR3 sequence: CASSFTRSPGYNEQFF. CDR3 in DNA: TGTGCCAGCAGCTTCACCCGGAGCCCGGGCTACAATGAGCAGTTCTTC.

Only a few counts were recorded for this clone. V usage is TRBV6-1 and J usage is TRBJ1-5; TRBD1 matches 10 bases. Trimming took 5 bases from V and 6 from J; bases not matched to a gene: 7. The CDR3 spans 15 residues. CDR1 MNHNS and CDR2 SASEGT come from the germline V gene. CDR3 amino acids: CASSRDRGYGQPQHF. The CDR3 region has the DNA TGTGCCAGCAGTCGGGACAGGGGATATGGTCAGCCCCAGCATTTT.

The V call is TRBV7-8, the J call TRBJ2-5, with 14 nucleotides matching TRBD2. Germline V gives CDR1 SGHVS, CDR2 FQNEAQ. CDR3 length equals 16 residues. V shed 5 bases, J shed 4 bases, and the junction held 6 bases outside the gene matches. The chain's CDR3 is CASSQGGLAGVETQYF. Written as DNA, the CDR3 is TGTGCCAGCAGCCAAGGGGGACTAGCGGGAGTAGAGACCCAGTACTTC.

The chain has TRBV10-1 and TRBJ2-2; no clear D. The CDR3 length is 12 residues. The V gene lost 6 bases and the J gene lost 7 bases, with 9 bases spanning the gap. Germline V gives CDR1 WNHNN, CDR2 SYGVQD (reference sequence). CDR3 amino acids: CASSYDDGELFF. For the CDR3, the DNA is TGCGCCAGCAGCTACGATGACGGGGAGCTGTTTTTT.

The chain combines TRBV27 with TRBJ1-6; no clear D gene. Trimming removed 6 bases at V and 4 bases at J, with 13 bases between. In germline, CDR1 is MNHEY, CDR2 SMNVEV (reference sequence). This CDR3 region has 15 residues. CDR3 in DNA: TGTGCCAGCAGGACTGGGTCCGAATATAATTCACCCCTCCACTTT. Translation gives CASRTGSEYNSPLHF.

This clone was counted a single time. The chain combines TRBV29-1 with TRBJ1-1; D might be TRBD1 (6 bases). This CDR3 has 13 amino acids. Trimming shortened V by 5 bases and J by 6 bases, and 16 bases separated the two germline ends. Germline loops: CDR1 SQVTM, CDR2 ANQGSEA. CDR3 coding DNA: TGCAGCGTTAGGGGCAGGGGATATGCTGAAGCTTTCTTT. Protein sequence: CSVRGRGYAEAFF.

The rearrangement joins TRBV19 to TRBJ1-2; D may be TRBD1 (5 bases). Trimming stripped 3 bases from V and 4 bases from J, with 21 bases between. Germline V gives CDR1 LNHDA, CDR2 SQIVND (reference sequence). The CDR3 extends over 17 amino acids. The CDR3 reads CASSIRRGGTDLYGYTF. The CDR3 DNA follows: TGTGCCAGTAGTATCCGACGGGGGGGTACAGACCTCTATGGCTACACCTTC.

The rearrangement links TRBV14 to TRBJ2-7; 7 bases line up with TRBD1. Germline CDR1 is SGHDN and CDR2 is FVKESK. J gave up 0 bases and V 2 bases, and 1 base lay outside the gene matches. The CDR3 covers 14 residues. CDR3 loop: CASSQWDSSYEQYF. CDR3 coding DNA: TGTGCCAGCAGCCAATGGGACAGCTCCTACGAGCAGTACTTC.